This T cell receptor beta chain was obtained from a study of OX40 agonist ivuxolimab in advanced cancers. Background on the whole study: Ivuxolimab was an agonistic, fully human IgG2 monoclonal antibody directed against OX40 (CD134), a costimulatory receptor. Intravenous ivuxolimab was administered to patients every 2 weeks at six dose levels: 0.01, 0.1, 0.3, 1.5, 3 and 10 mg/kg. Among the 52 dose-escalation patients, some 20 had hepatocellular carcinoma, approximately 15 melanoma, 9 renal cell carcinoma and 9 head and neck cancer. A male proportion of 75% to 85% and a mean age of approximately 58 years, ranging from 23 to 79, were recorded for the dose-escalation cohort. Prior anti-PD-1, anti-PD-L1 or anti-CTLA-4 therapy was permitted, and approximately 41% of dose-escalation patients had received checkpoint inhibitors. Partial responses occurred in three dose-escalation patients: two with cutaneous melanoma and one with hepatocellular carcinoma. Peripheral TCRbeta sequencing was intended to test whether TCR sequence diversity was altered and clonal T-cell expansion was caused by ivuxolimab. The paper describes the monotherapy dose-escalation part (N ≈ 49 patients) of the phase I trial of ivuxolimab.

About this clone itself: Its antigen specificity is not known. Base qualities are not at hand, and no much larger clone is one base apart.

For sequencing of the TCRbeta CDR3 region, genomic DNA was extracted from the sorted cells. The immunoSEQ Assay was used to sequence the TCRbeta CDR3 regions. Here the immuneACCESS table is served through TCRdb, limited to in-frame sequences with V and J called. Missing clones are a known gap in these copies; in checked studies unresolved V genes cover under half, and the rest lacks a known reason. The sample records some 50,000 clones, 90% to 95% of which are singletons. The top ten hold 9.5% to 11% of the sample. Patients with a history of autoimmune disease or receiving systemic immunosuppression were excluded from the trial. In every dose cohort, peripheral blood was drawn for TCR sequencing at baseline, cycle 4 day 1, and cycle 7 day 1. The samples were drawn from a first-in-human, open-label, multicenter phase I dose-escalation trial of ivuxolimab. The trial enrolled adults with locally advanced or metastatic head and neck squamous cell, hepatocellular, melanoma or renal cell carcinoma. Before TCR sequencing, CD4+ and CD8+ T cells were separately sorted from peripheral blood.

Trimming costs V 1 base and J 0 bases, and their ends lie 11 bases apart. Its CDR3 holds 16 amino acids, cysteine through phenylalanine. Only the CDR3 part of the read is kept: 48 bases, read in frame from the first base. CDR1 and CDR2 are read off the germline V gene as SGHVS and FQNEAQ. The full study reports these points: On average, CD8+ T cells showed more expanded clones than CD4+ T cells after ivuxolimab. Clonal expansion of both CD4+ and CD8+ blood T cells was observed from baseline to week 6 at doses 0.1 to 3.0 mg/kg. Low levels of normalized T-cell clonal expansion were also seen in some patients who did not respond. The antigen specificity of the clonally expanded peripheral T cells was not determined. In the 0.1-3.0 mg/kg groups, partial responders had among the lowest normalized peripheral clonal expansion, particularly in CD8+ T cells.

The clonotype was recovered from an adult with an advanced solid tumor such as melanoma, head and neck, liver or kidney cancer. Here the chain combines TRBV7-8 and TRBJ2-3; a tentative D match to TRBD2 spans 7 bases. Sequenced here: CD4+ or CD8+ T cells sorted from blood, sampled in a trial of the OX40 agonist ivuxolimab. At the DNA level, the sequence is TGTGCCAGCAGCTTAGGCGGGGGCTCTAGCACAGATACGCAGTATTTT. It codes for CASSLGGGSSTDTQYF.